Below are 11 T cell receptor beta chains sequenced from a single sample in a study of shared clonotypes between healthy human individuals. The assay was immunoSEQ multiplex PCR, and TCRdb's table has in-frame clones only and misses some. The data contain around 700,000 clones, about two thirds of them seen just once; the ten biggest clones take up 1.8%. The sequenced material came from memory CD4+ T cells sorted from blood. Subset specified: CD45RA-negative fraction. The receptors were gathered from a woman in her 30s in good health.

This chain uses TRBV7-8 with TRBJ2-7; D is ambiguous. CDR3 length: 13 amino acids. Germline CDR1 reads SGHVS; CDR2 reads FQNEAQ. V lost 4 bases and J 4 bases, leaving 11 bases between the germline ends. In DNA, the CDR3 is TGTGCCAGCAGCTCCGGGCGGTTGTACGAGCAGTACTTC. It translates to CASSSGRLYEQYF. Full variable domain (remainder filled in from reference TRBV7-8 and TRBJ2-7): GAGVSQSPRYKVAKRGQDVALRCDPISGHVSLFWYQQALGQGPEFLTYFQNEAQLDKSGLPSDRFFAERPEGSVSTLKIQRTQQEDSAVYLCASSSGRLYEQYFGPGTRLTVT.

The CDR3 DNA sequence: TGTGCCAGCTCACCACGAGTTCGGGGGTCGCAAGAGACCCAGTACTTC. It translates to CASSPRVRGSQETQYF. The V call is TRBV18, the J call TRBJ2-5, with D perhaps TRBD2 (6 bases). Germline V gene sequence: CDR1 KGHSH, CDR2 LQKENI. Trimming took 1 base from V and 2 from J, leaving 14 bases between them. CDR3 length: 16 residues.

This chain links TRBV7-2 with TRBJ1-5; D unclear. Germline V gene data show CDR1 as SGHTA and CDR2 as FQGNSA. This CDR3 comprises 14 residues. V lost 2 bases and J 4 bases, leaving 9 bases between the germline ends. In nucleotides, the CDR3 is TGTGCCAGCAGCTTAAGGGTCTTGAATCAGCCCCAGCATTTT. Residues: CASSLRVLNQPQHF.

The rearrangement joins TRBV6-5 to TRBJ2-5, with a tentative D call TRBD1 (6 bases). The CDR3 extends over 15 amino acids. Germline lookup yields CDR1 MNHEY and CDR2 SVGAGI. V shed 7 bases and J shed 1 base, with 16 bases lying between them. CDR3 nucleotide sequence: TGTGCCAGCACTGCAGGGGTCGGGTCCCAAGAGACCCAGTACTTC. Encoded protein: CASTAGVGSQETQYF.

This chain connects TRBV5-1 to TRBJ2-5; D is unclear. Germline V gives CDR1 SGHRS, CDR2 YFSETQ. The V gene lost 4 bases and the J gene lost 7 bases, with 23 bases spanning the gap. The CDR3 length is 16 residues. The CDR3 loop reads CASSPKTGGTLVTQYF. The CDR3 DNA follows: TGCGCCAGCAGCCCCAAGACGGGTGGCACCTTAGTGACCCAGTACTTC.

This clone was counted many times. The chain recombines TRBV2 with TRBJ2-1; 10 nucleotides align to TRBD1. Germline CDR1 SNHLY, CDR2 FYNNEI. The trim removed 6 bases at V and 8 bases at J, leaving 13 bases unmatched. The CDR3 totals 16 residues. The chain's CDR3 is CASRALVGQGIHEQFF. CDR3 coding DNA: TGTGCCAGCAGAGCCCTAGTGGGACAGGGGATCCATGAGCAGTTCTTC.

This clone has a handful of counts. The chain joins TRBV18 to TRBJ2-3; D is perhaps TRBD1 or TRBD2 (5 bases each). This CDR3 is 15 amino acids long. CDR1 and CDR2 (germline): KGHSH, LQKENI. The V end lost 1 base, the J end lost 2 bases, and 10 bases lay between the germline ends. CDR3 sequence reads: CASSPRDAATDTQYF. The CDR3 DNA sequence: TGTGCCAGCTCACCACGGGACGCAGCCACAGATACGCAGTATTTT.

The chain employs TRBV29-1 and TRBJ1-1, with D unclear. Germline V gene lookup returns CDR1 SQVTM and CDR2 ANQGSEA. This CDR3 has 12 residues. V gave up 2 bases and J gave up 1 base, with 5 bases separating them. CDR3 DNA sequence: TGCAGCGTTGAACGGGGGAACACTGAAGCTTTCTTT. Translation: CSVERGNTEAFF.

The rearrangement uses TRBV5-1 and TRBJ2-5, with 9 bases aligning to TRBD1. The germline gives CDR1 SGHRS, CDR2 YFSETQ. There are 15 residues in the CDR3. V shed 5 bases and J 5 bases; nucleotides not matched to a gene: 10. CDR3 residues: CASSSDRGYEETQYF. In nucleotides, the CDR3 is TGCGCCAGCAGTTCAGACAGGGGGTATGAGGAGACCCAGTACTTC.

The CDR3 sequence: CASSDDRYSNQPQHF. CDR3 coding DNA: TGTGCCAGCAGCGATGACAGGTATAGCAATCAGCCCCAGCATTTT. The chain couples TRBV7-9 to TRBJ1-5; D might be TRBD1 (6 bases). The CDR3 is 15 residues long. Germline V lookup: CDR1 SEHNR, CDR2 FQNEAQ (reference sequence). Trimming stripped 5 bases from V and 0 bases from J, with 11 bases between.

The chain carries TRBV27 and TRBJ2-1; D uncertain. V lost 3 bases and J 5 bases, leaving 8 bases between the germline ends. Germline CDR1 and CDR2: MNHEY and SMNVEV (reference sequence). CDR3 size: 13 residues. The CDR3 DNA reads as TGTGCCAGCAGTTTTAAGGTCCACAATGAGCAGTTCTTC. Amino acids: CASSFKVHNEQFF.